Following are 8 T cell receptor beta chains from one sample sequenced in a study of T cell responses to AZD1222 COVID-19 vaccine. Only in-frame clones appear in the TCRdb table, and some are missing; sequencing was by immunoSEQ multiplex PCR. The data contain over 75,000 clones, over 75% of them singletons. The sequences come from peripheral blood, collected on day 0 of AZD1222 vaccination. The receptors come from an adult in good health.

This chain links TRBV11-1 with TRBJ2-2; 8 nucleotides agree with TRBD1. Germline lookup yields CDR1 SGHAT and CDR2 FQDESV (reference sequence). The length of the CDR3 is 16 residues. Trimming cost V 3 bases and J 1 base; bases outside gene matches: 4. CDR3 residues: CASSLSGTGNTGELFF. CDR3 DNA sequence: TGTGCCAGCAGCTTGTCCGGGACAGGGAACACCGGGGAGCTGTTTTTT.

The chain has TRBV30 and TRBJ1-1, with TRBD1 matching 7 bases. Unmatched junction bases numbered 6, after V lost 5 bases and J lost 6 bases. This CDR3 is 12 amino acids long. Germline V gene sequence: CDR1 GTSNPN, CDR2 SVGIG (reference sequence). CDR3 DNA: TGTGCCTGGGCAGGGGGGAAGTCTGAAGCTTTCTTT. This codes for CAWAGGKSEAFF.

The rearrangement uses TRBV28 and TRBJ2-1; 8 bases fit TRBD2. Germline V lookup: CDR1 MDHEN, CDR2 SYDVKM. With V trimmed by 2 bases and J by 4 bases, 7 bases remained unmatched. The CDR3 is 16 amino acids. The CDR3 here is CASSLRIAGNYNEQFF. CDR3 in DNA: TGTGCCAGCAGTTTACGGATAGCGGGAAATTACAATGAGCAGTTCTTC.

This chain uses TRBV27 with TRBJ1-4; D unclear. Between the trimmed V and J ends, which lost 8 bases and 8 bases, there was a span of 18 bases. The CDR3 contains 14 residues. The germline gives CDR1 MNHEY, CDR2 SMNVEV (reference sequence). CDR3 sequence (DNA): TGTGCCAGCCACCCTTCCGGGTTTGAAGAAAAACTGTTTTTT. Translation gives CASHPSGFEEKLFF.

CDR3 region: CASSLGWDQPQHF. The CDR3 DNA sequence: TGTGCCAGCAGCTTGGGATGGGATCAGCCCCAGCATTTT. This chain links TRBV5-4 with TRBJ1-5; D is uncertain. V lost 0 bases and J 5 bases, leaving 6 bases between the germline ends. Germline CDR1 is SGHNT and CDR2 is YYREEE (reference sequence). The CDR3 sequence is 13 residues long.

This rearrangement joins TRBV7-2 to TRBJ1-1; D perhaps matches TRBD1 (5 bases). Per the germline V gene, CDR1 is SGHTA and CDR2 is FQGNSA. There are 16 residues in the CDR3. Trimming took off 6 bases at V and 6 bases at J, with 23 bases between the two ends. The CDR3 coding sequence is TGTGCCAGCAGATGGTCCACGGCGGGCGGGGCGTCTGAAGCTTTCTTT. It specifies CASRWSTAGGASEAFF.

Notes on this clone: The sample carries other DNA sequences with the same CDR3. This chain links TRBV11-2 with TRBJ2-1; D not resolved. V lost 0 bases and J lost 4, with 4 bases in between. The CDR3 is 13 residues long. Germline CDR1 reads SGHAT; CDR2 reads FQNNGV. The CDR3 DNA sequence: TGTGCCAGCAGCTTAGAAGATTACAATGAGCAGTTCTTC. It specifies CASSLEDYNEQFF.

The CDR3 region has the DNA TGTGCCAGTAGCCCCGACATCAGGGATGCGGGGGAAAAACTGTTTTTT. Translated, it gives CASSPDIRDAGEKLFF. This sequence joins TRBV19 and TRBJ1-4; possibly TRBD1 for D (5 bases). Trimming removed 6 bases at V and 8 bases at J, with 22 bases between. Germline lookup yields CDR1 LNHDA and CDR2 SQIVND (reference sequence). The CDR3 spans 16 residues.